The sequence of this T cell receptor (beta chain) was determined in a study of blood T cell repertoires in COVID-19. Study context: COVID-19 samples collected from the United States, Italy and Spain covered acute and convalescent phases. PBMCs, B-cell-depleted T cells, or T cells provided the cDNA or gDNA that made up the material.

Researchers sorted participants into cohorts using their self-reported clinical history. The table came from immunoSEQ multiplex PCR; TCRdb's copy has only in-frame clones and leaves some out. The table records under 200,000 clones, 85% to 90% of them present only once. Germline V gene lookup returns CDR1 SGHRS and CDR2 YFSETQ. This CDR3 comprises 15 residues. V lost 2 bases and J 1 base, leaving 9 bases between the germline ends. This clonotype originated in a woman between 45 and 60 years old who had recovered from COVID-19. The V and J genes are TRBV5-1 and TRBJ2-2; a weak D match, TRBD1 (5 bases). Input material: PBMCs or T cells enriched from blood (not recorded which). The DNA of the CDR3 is TGCGCCAGCAGCTTTTTTGGACAGAACACCGGGGAGCTGTTTTTT. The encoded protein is CASSFFGQNTGELFF.